This TCR beta chain was observed in a study of T-cell memory formation after mild COVID-19. Points from the study as a whole: CM and EM subsets held most contracting CD4+ clones; EMRA held CD8+ ones. The study detected some responding clones in pre-infection memory, suggesting cross-reactive memory joined. Clones shrinking from day 15 to 85 showed even CD4/CD8 mixes; later expanders tilted CD4+.

For this clonotype: Its antigen is not identified.

One entry per CDR3 protein, called by TCRdb with MiXCR from the 5' RACE reads. The table includes approximately 560,000 distinct CDR3 sequences, roughly 17% detected once. Sequencing was carried out using PBMCs or a T cell subset sorted from them (not recorded which). The receptor was derived from an adult woman who had mild COVID-19 (a few samples of this study predate the infection). Cell type and time point are not known.

CDR3 DNA sequence: TGTGCCAGCAGCGACCAGGTCTTGAACACTGAAGCTTTCTTT. Residues: CASSDQVLNTEAFF. J is TRBJ1-1 and V is TRBV12-3 or TRBV12-4; D gene ambiguous. V was clipped by 6 bases and J by 0 bases, with 11 bases between them. The CDR3 loop spans 14 amino acids.